The 3 T cell receptor beta chains given below trace back to one sample, sequenced in a study of regulatory T cells in long-lasting Graves disease. Time point given: newly diagnosed GD, antithyroid drugs for less than 3 months. With RNA extracted from PBMCs as input, the TCR library was made. Libraries of TCR beta came from iRepertoire HTBI primers plus Arm-PCR of CDR3 regions. TCRdb re-called the multiplex PCR reads with MiXCR, one entry per CDR3 protein. The sample yields 500,000 to 700,000 distinct CDR3 sequences, roughly 16% seen once. The same sample was also used in a study of T cells in Graves' hyperthyroidism and ophthalmopathy.

This specimen was peripheral blood mononuclear cells (PBMCs), taken at new diagnosis, from a patient treated with antithyroid drugs. Source of these receptors: a woman under 40 with Graves disease.

This clonotype has a count of ten or more. The V gene is TRBV28, the J gene TRBJ2-7; D unclear. V lost 7 bases to trimming and J lost 3 bases, with 13 bases between them. The CDR3 is 13 residues long. Germline V CDR1 and CDR2: MDHEN, SYDVKM. The CDR3 sequence is CASTADWDYEQYF. DNA of the CDR3: TGTGCCAGCACGGCTGATTGGGACTACGAGCAGTACTTC.

The sample holds many counts of this clonotype. The CDR3 nucleotides are TGTGCCAGCAGTTTCGGGCCGAACACTGAAGCTTTCTTT. It yields the protein CASSFGPNTEAFF. The gene calls are TRBV27 and TRBJ1-1; no reliable D call. V was trimmed by 3 bases and J by 1 base, leaving 6 bases between them. The CDR3 spans 13 residues. Germline CDR1 MNHEY, CDR2 SMNVEV (reference sequence).

This clonotype was observed at least ten times. The chain carries TRBV15 and TRBJ2-7, with 8 bases identical to TRBD1. This CDR3 spans 16 amino acids. Germline loops: CDR1 LNHNV, CDR2 YYDKDF (reference sequence). The V segment lost 5 bases and the J segment 4 bases; nucleotides outside the gene matches: 13. The DNA of the CDR3 is TGTGCCACCAGCGAGGATGTCCGGGACAGGCATTACGAGCAGTACTTC. It specifies CATSEDVRDRHYEQYF. Using reference TRBV15 and TRBJ2-7 for the parts outside the CDR3, the full variable domain is DAMVIQNPRYQVTQFGKPVTLSCSQTLNHNVMYWYQQKSSQAPKLLFHYYDKDFNNEADTPDNFQSRRPNTSFCFLDIRSPGLGDTAMYLCATSEDVRDRHYEQYFGPGTRLTVT.